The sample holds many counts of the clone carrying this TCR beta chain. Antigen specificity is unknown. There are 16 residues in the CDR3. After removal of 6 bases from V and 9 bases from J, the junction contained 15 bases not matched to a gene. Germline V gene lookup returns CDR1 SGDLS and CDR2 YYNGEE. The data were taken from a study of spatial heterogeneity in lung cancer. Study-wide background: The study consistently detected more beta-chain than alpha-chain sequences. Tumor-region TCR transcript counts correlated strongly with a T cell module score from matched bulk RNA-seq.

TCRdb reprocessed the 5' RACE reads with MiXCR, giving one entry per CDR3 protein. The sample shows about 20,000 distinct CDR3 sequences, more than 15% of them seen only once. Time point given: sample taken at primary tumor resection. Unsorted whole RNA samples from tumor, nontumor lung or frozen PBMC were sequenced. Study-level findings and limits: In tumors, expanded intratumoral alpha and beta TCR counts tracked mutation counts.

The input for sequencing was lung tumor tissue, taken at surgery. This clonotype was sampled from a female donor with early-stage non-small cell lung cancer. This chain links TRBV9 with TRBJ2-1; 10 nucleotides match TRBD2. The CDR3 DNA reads TGTGCCAGCAACGGTATTAGGACTAGCGGTATCGGTGAGCAGTTCTTC. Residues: CASNGIRTSGIGEQFF.